A single sample gave rise to the 9 T cell receptor beta chains below, sequenced in a study of blood T cell repertoires in COVID-19. Data came from immunoSEQ multiplex PCR; TCRdb stores just in-frame clones and leaves some out. This table has about 250,000 clones, 65% to 90% appearing once. The sequenced sample consisted of PBMCs or T cells enriched from blood (not recorded which). Source of these receptors: a man aged 40-50 years who had recovered from COVID-19.

The chain is built from TRBV7-2 and TRBJ2-7; TRBD1 aligns across 9 bases. Trimming removed 0 bases from V and 0 bases from J; junction bases left unmatched: 9. The CDR3 sequence is 18 residues long. Per the germline V gene, CDR1 is SGHTA and CDR2 is FQGNSA. Here the CDR3 reads CASSLARTGDAPSYEQYF. CDR3 nucleotides: TGTGCCAGCAGCTTAGCCCGGACAGGGGACGCACCCTCCTACGAGCAGTACTTC.

This chain connects TRBV7-2 to TRBJ2-7; 7 bases are shared with TRBD2. The CDR3 spans 13 residues. V shed 4 bases and J 6 bases; nucleotides not matched to a gene: 6. Germline V lookup: CDR1 SGHTA, CDR2 FQGNSA. The CDR3 here is CASSSSAGTEQYF. The CDR3, as DNA: TGTGCCAGCAGCTCATCAGCGGGGACCGAGCAGTACTTC. Together with reference TRBV7-2 and TRBJ2-7, the CDR3 gives the full variable domain: GAGVSQSPSNKVTEKGKDVELRCDPISGHTALYWYRQSLGQGLEFLIYFQGNSAPDKSGLPSDRFSAERTGGSVSTLTIQRTQQEDSAVYLCASSSSAGTEQYFGPGTRLTVT.

V usage is TRBV18 and J usage is TRBJ2-4, with TRBD1 as a possible D gene (6 bases). The length of the CDR3 is 15 residues. CDR1 and CDR2 from the germline V gene are KGHSH and LQKENI. The V gene lost 3 bases and the J gene lost 9 bases, with 18 bases spanning the gap. The CDR3 region has the DNA TGTGCCAGCTCACCTGGGACAAGTCTTACAGGCATTCAGTACTTC. It translates to CASSPGTSLTGIQYF.

The chain joins TRBV4-1 to TRBJ2-7, with D possibly TRBD2 on 5 matching bases. The germline V and J ends were trimmed by 4 bases and 2 bases, with 9 bases remaining between them. This CDR3 comprises 13 residues. CDR1 and CDR2 from the germline V gene are MGHRA and YSYEKL. In DNA, the CDR3 is TGCGCCAGCAGCCTGGCGGGTGCCTACGAGCAGTACTTC. Encoded protein: CASSLAGAYEQYF.

The chain links TRBV27 to TRBJ1-6; TRBD1 is a possible D gene (5 bases). CDR1 and CDR2 from the germline V gene are MNHEY and SMNVEV (reference sequence). The CDR3 is 16 residues long. Trimming left V 6 bases short and J 7 bases short, with 19 bases between. The CDR3 DNA reads TGTGCCAGCAGCCGACATTCTACGGGGGGGAATTCACCCCTCCACTTT. Amino acids: CASSRHSTGGNSPLHF.

This chain links TRBV7-9 with TRBJ1-2; D gene uncertain. The CDR3 extends over 12 amino acids. From germline, CDR1 is SEHNR and CDR2 FQNEAQ (reference sequence). With 7 bases removed from V and 2 bases from J, the gap between germline ends came to 8 bases. As DNA, the CDR3 is TGTGCCAGCACCCTCTTAAACTATGGCTACACCTTC. It translates to CASTLLNYGYTF.

This clone was recorded a few times. This chain joins TRBV18 and TRBJ1-1, with D hard to call. The CDR3 contains 14 residues. CDR1 is KGHSH, CDR2 LQKENI, per germline. The ends were cut back, 3 bases at V and 5 bases at J, with 13 bases in the middle. The DNA for the CDR3 is TGTGCCAGCTCACCTACGGCGGGTGCAACTGAAGCTTTCTTT. Its protein product is CASSPTAGATEAFF.

The chain uses TRBV7-2 and TRBJ2-2; 10 positions agree with TRBD2. The V gene end was trimmed by 5 bases and the J gene end by 5 bases; junction bases not matched to a gene: 5. The CDR3 length is 15 residues. Germline CDR1 and CDR2: SGHTA and FQGNSA. CDR3 DNA sequence: TGTGCCAGCAGCCCTATAGCGGGAGGTACCGGGGAGCTGTTTTTT. This gives the protein CASSPIAGGTGELFF.

The chain has TRBV4-2 and TRBJ2-7, with 9 positions matching TRBD1. The V segment lost 5 bases and the J segment 5 bases; nucleotides outside the gene matches: 13. The germline CDR1 and CDR2 sequences are LGHNA and YNFKEQ. The CDR3 length is 16 residues. The CDR3 here is CASSKYPTGGPNEQYF. The CDR3 nucleotides are TGTGCCAGCAGCAAGTACCCTACAGGGGGCCCCAACGAGCAGTACTTC.